This entry lists 11 T cell receptor beta chains sequenced from one sample in a study of cytomegalovirus exposure and HLA in healthy donors (dated by TCRdb to the late 2010s). The library came from the immunoSEQ multiplex PCR assay. TCRdb re-hosts the immuneACCESS table, in-frame sequences only. Its copies lack some clones; in the studies checked, an unresolved V gene accounts for under half of them, and the cause for the rest is not known. The sample yields 200,000 to 250,000 clones; 65% to 85% were counted once. Of the sample, roughly 13% falls within the top ten clones. The sequenced sample was PBMCs. The receptors originated from a woman in her twenties or thirties in good health and CMV-seropositive.

The rearrangement uses TRBV28 and TRBJ2-2; 7 nucleotides align to TRBD2. The CDR3 has 14 amino acids. The ends lost 7 bases at V and 1 base at J; junction bases unmatched: 3. Germline CDR1 MDHEN, CDR2 SYDVKM. As DNA, the CDR3 is TGTGCCAGCATCGGCGGGAGGAACACCGGGGAGCTGTTTTTT. This translates into CASIGGRNTGELFF. Combining the CDR3 with reference TRBV28 and TRBJ2-2 gives the whole variable domain DVKVTQSSRYLVKRTGEKVFLECVQDMDHENMFWYRQDPGLGLRLIYFSYDVKMKEKGDIPEGYSVSREKKERFSLILESASTNQTSMYLCASIGGRNTGELFFGEGSRLTVL.

The rearrangement links TRBV25-1 to TRBJ1-1; D uncertain. V lost 3 bases to trimming and J lost 0 bases, with 11 bases between them. The CDR3 length is 15 residues. Per germline, CDR1 MGHDK and CDR2 SYGVNS. The CDR3 region is CASSDSPALNTEAFF. Here the CDR3 DNA reads TGTGCCAGCAGTGATTCTCCAGCGCTGAACACTGAAGCTTTCTTT.

The chain combines TRBV6-1 with TRBJ1-5, with D maybe TRBD1 (6 bases). V lost 4 bases and J 0 bases, leaving 7 bases between the germline ends. Per the germline V gene, CDR1 is MNHNS and CDR2 is SASEGT. There are 14 residues in the CDR3. This CDR3 reads CASSGQASNQPQHF. The CDR3 DNA reads TGTGCCAGCAGTGGACAGGCTAGCAATCAGCCCCAGCATTTT.

This chain uses TRBV27 with TRBJ2-7; 13 bases match TRBD2. Per the germline V gene, CDR1 is MNHEY and CDR2 is SMNVEV (reference sequence). The CDR3 extends over 16 amino acids. Losses at the gene ends were 9 bases for V and 1 base for J; bases not matched to a gene: 9. CDR3 amino acids: CASRTSGSSPSYEQYF. The CDR3 DNA sequence: TGTGCCAGTAGGACTAGCGGGAGTTCGCCTTCCTACGAGCAGTACTTC.

This chain uses TRBV11-3 with TRBJ2-7; D unclear. CDR3 length equals 14 residues. Per the germline V gene, CDR1 is SGHNT and CDR2 is YENEEA. Trimming pared 5 bases from V and 0 bases from J, leaving 11 bases between. The CDR3, as DNA: TGTGCCAGCAGCCGAGACCCGAGCTCCTACGAGCAGTACTTC. Amino acids: CASSRDPSSYEQYF.

The rearrangement uses TRBV9 and TRBJ1-1, with D maybe TRBD1 (6 bases). Trimming took off 0 bases at V and 1 base at J, with 16 bases between the two ends. This CDR3 has 17 residues. Germline CDR1 SGDLS, CDR2 YYNGEE. CDR3 DNA: TGTGCCAGCAGCGTAGGGGACACGCTCGCAGGGAACACTGAAGCTTTCTTT. Encoded protein: CASSVGDTLAGNTEAFF.

This chain links TRBV30 with TRBJ2-7, with D possibly being TRBD1 or TRBD2 (5 bases each). Germline-derived CDR1 and CDR2 are GTSNPN and SVGIG (reference sequence). The CDR3 has 14 residues. Trimming stripped 4 bases from V and 0 bases from J, with 13 bases between. The chain's CDR3 is CAWMGDESSYEQYF. The CDR3 bases are TGTGCCTGGATGGGGGACGAGAGCTCCTACGAGCAGTACTTC.

The rearrangement uses TRBV27 and TRBJ2-4; D possibly corresponds to TRBD2 (6 bases). Trimming removed 1 base at V and 6 bases at J, with 7 bases between. Per germline, CDR1 MNHEY and CDR2 SMNVEV (reference sequence). The CDR3 spans 13 residues. The CDR3 region is CASSLFGGNIQYF. CDR3 coding DNA: TGTGCCAGCAGTTTATTCGGGGGAAACATTCAGTACTTC.

This chain uses TRBV5-1 with TRBJ2-5, with 7 bases that match TRBD2. The CDR3 has 14 amino acids. The germline V gene encodes CDR1 SGHRS and CDR2 YFSETQ. V gave up 2 bases and J gave up 3 bases; unmatched junction bases: 4. The CDR3 coding sequence is TGCGCCAGCAGCTTCGGGGGAGGGAAAGAGACCCAGTACTTC. Translation gives CASSFGGGKETQYF. The complete variable domain, with remaining parts taken from reference TRBV5-1 and TRBJ2-5, reads KAGVTQTPRYLIKTRGQQVTLSCSPISGHRSVSWYQQTPGQGLQFLFEYFSETQRNKGNFPGRFSGRQFSNSRSEMNVSTLELGDSALYLCASSFGGGKETQYFGPGTRLLVL.

This clone has more than one count but fewer than ten. The gene calls are TRBV4-1 and TRBJ2-1; no reliable D call. The germline V gene has CDR1 MGHRA and CDR2 YSYEKL. Trimming cost V 6 bases and J 4 bases, with 16 bases left between them. The CDR3 has 15 residues. The CDR3 nucleotides read TGCGCCAGCAGTCTCTCAATGGGGTTATACAATGAGCAGTTCTTC. Residues: CASSLSMGLYNEQFF.

The CDR3 protein is CASSQSGGRADEQYF. Here the CDR3 DNA reads TGCGCCAGCAGCCAGTCGGGCGGGAGGGCGGATGAGCAGTACTTC. This rearrangement joins TRBV4-3 to TRBJ2-7, with 9 positions matching TRBD2. Germline CDR1 is LGHNA and CDR2 is YSLEER. The CDR3 is 15 amino acids. V lost 3 bases and J lost 7; bases outside the gene matches: 10.